This TCR beta chain was obtained from a study of neurological immune-mediated disorders. TCRdb re-called the 5' RACE reads with MiXCR, one entry per CDR3 protein. The sample consists of about 80,000 distinct CDR3 sequences, approximately 5.8% of them appearing once. This clonotype was seen at least ten times. With 3 bases clipped from V and 7 bases from J, the junction kept 6 bases outside the gene matches. Germline CDR1 and CDR2: KGHDR and SFDVKD. This CDR3 spans 15 amino acids. The time point here: longitudinal time-point 2. The origin of this receptor is a woman aged 55-70 years with multiple sclerosis. The chain couples TRBV24-1 to TRBJ2-3; TRBD2 agrees at 10 bases. The sequencing input was PBMCs. CDR3 DNA: TGTGCCACCAGTGATCAGCGGGGGGGAGAGAATACGCAGTATTTT. This codes for CATSDQRGGENTQYF.